Below are 30 T cell receptor beta chains sequenced from a single sample in a study of cytomegalovirus exposure and HLA in healthy donors. Both 60 Vbeta primers and 13 Jbeta primers went into the PCR. Only in-frame clones appear in the TCRdb table, and some are missing; sequencing was by immunoSEQ multiplex PCR. The sample yields over 100,000 clones, 78% seen once. Specimen: PBMCs. These receptors originate from a female donor in good health and CMV-seronegative.

J is TRBJ1-3 and V is TRBV27; D is ambiguous. Trimming cost V 2 bases and J 2 bases, with 13 bases left between them. CDR1 and CDR2 from the germline V gene are MNHEY and SMNVEV (reference sequence). This CDR3 has 16 residues. CDR3 in DNA: TGTGCCAGCAGTTTAGGGAGGCCCTTCCCTGGAAACACCATATATTTT. The encoded protein is CASSLGRPFPGNTIYF.

This clone was found a few times. The V call is TRBV21-1, the J call TRBJ1-1; the table's D call of TRBD1 was not tested on the DNA. TRBV21-1 is a recognized pseudogene. The CDR3 runs to 13 residues. CDR3 residues: CASSKEKGVQAFF. The DNA of the CDR3 is TGTGCCAGCAGCAAAGAGAAAGGGGTGCAAGCTTTCTTT.

This chain connects TRBV5-1 to TRBJ2-2; a weak D match, TRBD1 (7 bases). Germline V gene sequence: CDR1 SGHRS, CDR2 YFSETQ. The CDR3 totals 14 residues. V lost 0 bases and J 7 bases, leaving 10 bases between the germline ends. The CDR3 sequence is CASSLGQGGGELFF. CDR3 nucleotide sequence: TGCGCCAGCAGCTTGGGACAGGGAGGCGGGGAGCTGTTTTTT.

Comments on this clone: Within the sample, other DNA sequences also encode this same CDR3. CDR3 loop: CASSLGQGFNQPQHF. DNA of the CDR3: TGTGCCAGCAGTCTCGGACAGGGCTTCAATCAGCCCCAGCATTTT. The J gene is TRBJ1-5, the V gene TRBV28, with 8 bases fitting TRBD1. This CDR3 is built from 15 residues. V lost 5 bases to trimming and J lost 3 bases; unmatched junction nucleotides: 6. Germline loops: CDR1 MDHEN, CDR2 SYDVKM.

The chain has TRBV14 and TRBJ1-4; TRBD1 matches at 11 bases. The CDR3 contains 17 residues. V gave up 4 bases and J gave up 4 bases; unmatched junction bases: 8. Germline V gives CDR1 SGHDN, CDR2 FVKESK. The CDR3 region has the DNA TGTGCCAGCAGCCTTCGGACAGGGGGCGCCGGTAATGAAAAACTGTTTTTT. It translates to CASSLRTGGAGNEKLFF.

The chain is built from TRBV4-2 and TRBJ2-7, with 13 bases that match TRBD2. Germline trimming cut 0 bases from V and 0 bases from J; bases unmatched to any gene: 5. Germline loops: CDR1 LGHNA, CDR2 YNFKEQ. This CDR3 has 18 amino acids. The CDR3 region is CASSQEPRTSGSSYEQYF. CDR3 DNA sequence: TGTGCCAGCAGCCAAGAACCCAGGACTAGCGGGAGCTCCTACGAGCAGTACTTC.

V usage is TRBV11-2 and J usage is TRBJ1-6; 7 bases line up with TRBD1. Germline V lookup: CDR1 SGHAT, CDR2 FQNNGV. J gave up 7 bases and V 0 bases, and 9 bases lay outside the gene matches. This CDR3 comprises 17 residues. The chain's CDR3 is CASSLDPRQGRNSPLHF. The CDR3 bases are TGTGCCAGCAGCTTAGACCCCCGACAGGGTAGGAATTCACCCCTCCACTTT. The full variable domain, in which reference TRBV11-2 and TRBJ1-6 provide the parts outside the CDR3, is EAGVAQSPRYKIIEKRQSVAFWCNPISGHATLYWYQQILGQGPKLLIQFQNNGVVDDSQLPKDRFSAERLKGVDSTLKIQPAKLEDSAVYLCASSLDPRQGRNSPLHFGNGTRLTVT.

The genes are TRBV5-5 and TRBJ2-1; 10 bases fit TRBD2. V dropped 0 bases and J dropped 8; count of bases not matched to a gene: 17. CDR1 and CDR2 from the germline V gene are SGHKS and YYEKEE (reference sequence). This CDR3 is 19 amino acids long. The CDR3 protein is CASSLAARLAGYLGDEQFF. The CDR3 nucleotides are TGTGCCAGCAGCTTGGCCGCAAGACTAGCGGGCTACCTTGGGGATGAGCAGTTCTTC.

The V and J genes are TRBV28 and TRBJ1-2; 8 nucleotides match TRBD1. The CDR3 sequence is 15 residues long. V lost 1 base to trimming and J lost 5 bases; unmatched junction nucleotides: 6. The germline V gene has CDR1 MDHEN and CDR2 SYDVKM. In DNA, the CDR3 is TGTGCCAGCAGTTTATCCGGGACAGGCCTATATGGCTACACCTTC. Amino acids: CASSLSGTGLYGYTF.

This clone is a singleton in its sample. This sequence joins TRBV6-1 and TRBJ2-1, with 9 bases matching TRBD2. From germline, CDR1 is MNHNS and CDR2 SASEGT. This CDR3 is built from 15 residues. The J segment lost 8 bases and the V segment lost 4 bases, leaving 9 bases of the junction unmatched. This chain's CDR3 is CASSVWLAGDDEQFF. DNA for the CDR3: TGTGCCAGCAGTGTATGGTTAGCGGGAGACGATGAGCAGTTCTTC.

The V call is TRBV9, the J call TRBJ1-2, with D hard to call. V lost 4 bases and J 4 bases, leaving 11 bases between the germline ends. Germline V CDR1 and CDR2: SGDLS, YYNGEE. This CDR3 region has 13 residues. The CDR3 protein is CASSSGSPYGYTF. For the CDR3, the DNA is TGTGCCAGCAGCTCCGGGAGCCCCTATGGCTACACCTTC.

This chain joins TRBV7-9 and TRBJ2-5; TRBD1 aligns across 7 bases. The J call may be wrong; the DNA end is better matched by TRBJ2-7. Germline assignment: CDR1 SEHNR and CDR2 FQNEAQ (reference sequence). This CDR3 has 13 amino acids. The CDR3 bases are TGTGCCAGCAGTTACAGGGGCCCCTACGAGCAGTACTTC. Translated: CASSYRGPYEQYF.

The rearrangement links TRBV4-3 to TRBJ2-1; D unresolved. Germline V gene data show CDR1 as LGHNA and CDR2 as YSLEER. V lost 5 bases and J 9 bases, leaving 14 bases between the germline ends. The CDR3 spans 13 residues. The CDR3 sequence: CASSDLEFGEQFF. The DNA of the CDR3 is TGCGCCAGCAGCGACCTAGAGTTTGGTGAGCAGTTCTTC.

The chain couples TRBV7-9 to TRBJ2-6; D is unclear. CDR1 and CDR2 from the germline V gene are SEHNR and FQNEAQ (reference sequence). This CDR3 region has 15 residues. V lost 6 bases, J lost 0 bases, and 9 bases lay in between. DNA of the CDR3: TGTGCCAGCAGTTTCTATAGCTCTGGGGCCAACGTCCTGACTTTC. This sequence encodes CASSFYSSGANVLTF. Looking up the rest from reference TRBV7-9 and TRBJ2-6 gives the full variable domain: DTGVSQNPRHKITKRGQNVTFRCDPISEHNRLYWYRQTLGQGPEFLTYFQNEAQLEKSRLLSDRFSAERPKGSFSTLEIQRTEQGDSAMYLCASSFYSSGANVLTFGAGSRLTVL.

This clone was observed a single time. The chain joins TRBV6-1 to TRBJ2-7; possible D gene TRBD2, 6 bases. Germline values: CDR1 MNHNS, CDR2 SASEGT. Trimming removed 7 bases from V and 0 bases from J, with 16 bases in between. The CDR3 has 15 residues. The CDR3: CASTLSGHSSYEQYF. CDR3 bases: TGTGCCAGCACCCTTAGCGGCCATAGCTCCTACGAGCAGTACTTC.

This chain uses TRBV28 with TRBJ1-2, with a tentative D call TRBD1 (6 bases). Deletions cut 3 bases from V and 4 bases from J, with 15 bases between. There are 15 residues in the CDR3. Looked up from germline, CDR1 is MDHEN and CDR2 is SYDVKM. As DNA, the CDR3 is TGTGCCAGCAGTTTCCCGGGGGGCCTTTCCTATGGCTACACCTTC. Its translation is CASSFPGGLSYGYTF.

The rearrangement joins TRBV18 to TRBJ2-7; possible D gene TRBD1, 5 bases. The CDR3 extends over 14 amino acids. Germline CDR1 reads KGHSH; CDR2 reads LQKENI. With 1 base removed from V and 5 bases from J, the gap between germline ends came to 12 bases. CDR3 in amino acids: CASSPRGMENEQYF. The CDR3 DNA is TGTGCCAGCTCACCACGGGGCATGGAGAACGAGCAGTACTTC.

The table lists this clone with a count of one. The chain uses TRBV7-9 and TRBJ2-5, with D perhaps matching TRBD2 (6 bases). Germline-derived CDR1 and CDR2 are SEHNR and FQNEAQ (reference sequence). This CDR3 has 14 residues. V was pared by 2 bases and J by 4 bases, with 11 bases between. The CDR3 DNA sequence: TGTGCCAGCAGCTTAAACGCGGGACCAGAGACCCAGTACTTC. Protein: CASSLNAGPETQYF. The whole variable domain, remainder taken from reference TRBV7-9 and TRBJ2-5, is DTGVSQNPRHKITKRGQNVTFRCDPISEHNRLYWYRQTLGQGPEFLTYFQNEAQLEKSRLLSDRFSAERPKGSFSTLEIQRTEQGDSAMYLCASSLNAGPETQYFGPGTRLLVL.

This clone has just a few counts. An end of the junction does not agree with germline; a read error may underlie this. The rearrangement links TRBV15 to TRBJ1-4; 7 nucleotides line up with TRBD1. The CDR3 is made up of 16 amino acids. In germline, CDR1 is LNHNV, CDR2 YYDKDF (reference sequence). CDR3 nucleotides: TGTGCCACCAGCAGAGATCGGACAGGCCCTAAAGAAAAACTGTTTTTT. It yields the protein CATSRDRTGPKEKLFF.

The chain couples TRBV4-3 to TRBJ2-7, with 9 bases lining up with TRBD1. J gave up 3 bases and V 4 bases, and 4 bases lay outside the gene matches. This CDR3 is built from 14 residues. The germline CDR1 and CDR2 sequences are LGHNA and YSLEER. DNA for the CDR3: TGCGCCAGCAGCCGGGACAGGGAGTACTACGAGCAGTACTTC. Protein: CASSRDREYYEQYF.

The chain links TRBV6-5 to TRBJ2-4; 8 bases are a match to TRBD1. With 5 bases clipped from V and 7 bases from J, the junction kept 10 bases outside the gene matches. This CDR3 contains 15 residues. The germline CDR1 and CDR2 sequences are MNHEY and SVGAGI. CDR3 sequence reads: CASSAGQAWRNIQYF. CDR3 bases: TGTGCCAGCAGTGCGGGACAGGCTTGGAGGAACATTCAGTACTTC.

The chain is built from TRBV27 and TRBJ2-7; possibly TRBD2 for D (6 bases). In germline, CDR1 is MNHEY, CDR2 SMNVEV (reference sequence). V dropped 5 bases and J dropped 3 bases, with 20 bases sitting between them. CDR3 length equals 16 residues. The CDR3 DNA sequence: TGTGCCAGCAGTCCCCTCTTTGTGGGAGGCCTCTACGAGCAGTACTTC. Translating it yields CASSPLFVGGLYEQYF.

The rearrangement uses TRBV6-1 and TRBJ1-2, with TRBD1 identical over 10 bases. Trimming cost V 10 bases and J 6 bases; bases outside gene matches: 5. The CDR3 extends over 12 amino acids. Germline V gene lookup returns CDR1 MNHNS and CDR2 SASEGT. The CDR3 spells CAIGDRGDGYTF. CDR3 coding DNA: TGTGCCATAGGGGACAGGGGTGATGGCTACACCTTC.

The rearrangement uses TRBV29-1 and TRBJ1-2, with TRBD1 as a possible D gene (6 bases). CDR1 is SQVTM and CDR2 is ANQGSEA in the germline V gene. This CDR3 is 11 amino acids long. The V end lost 8 bases, the J end lost 8 bases, and 15 bases lay between the germline ends. In DNA form, the CDR3 reads TGCAGCATTTACAGGGTAGGCGGCTACACCTTC. The encoded protein is CSIYRVGGYTF.

The J gene is TRBJ2-3, the V gene TRBV6-4, with 7 nucleotides matching TRBD2. CDR3 length: 13 amino acids. The V gene's germline CDR1 is MRHNA and CDR2 SNTAGT. Germline trimming cut 5 bases from V and 1 base from J; bases unmatched to any gene: 0. The CDR3 spells CASSTSGTDTQYF. CDR3 DNA sequence: TGTGCCAGCAGTACTAGCGGCACAGATACGCAGTATTTT.

The rearrangement uses TRBV5-4 and TRBJ1-2; TRBD1 agrees at 10 bases. CDR3 size: 15 residues. The trim removed 4 bases at V and 4 bases at J, leaving 7 bases unmatched. The V gene's germline CDR1 is SGHNT and CDR2 YYREEE (reference sequence). The CDR3 DNA reads as TGTGCCAGCAGCCCTTGGACAGGGGGATTCTATGGCTACACCTTC. Protein product: CASSPWTGGFYGYTF.

CDR3 in amino acids: CASSPRSGANVLTF. In DNA form, the CDR3 reads TGTGCCAGCTCACCCCGCTCTGGGGCCAACGTCCTGACTTTC. This chain connects TRBV18 to TRBJ2-6, with D unclear. Trimming removed 3 bases from V and 0 bases from J, with 3 bases in between. CDR3 length: 14 amino acids. Germline V gene sequence: CDR1 KGHSH, CDR2 LQKENI.

The chain has TRBV4-3 and TRBJ2-1, with TRBD2 matching over 9 bases. The CDR3 contains 16 residues. Per germline, CDR1 LGHNA and CDR2 YSLEER. V gave up 0 bases and J gave up 6 bases; unmatched junction bases: 6. In nucleotides, the CDR3 is TGCGCCAGCAGCCAAGATGGTAGCGGGAGATTCAATGAGCAGTTCTTC. Protein sequence: CASSQDGSGRFNEQFF.

J is TRBJ1-5 and V is TRBV28; D remains unclear. Germline values: CDR1 MDHEN, CDR2 SYDVKM. The CDR3 has 13 amino acids. Trimming took 4 bases from V and 6 from J, leaving 10 bases between them. CDR3 nucleotide sequence: TGTGCCAGCAGTTACACAGATAGTCAGCCCCAGCATTTT. Translating it yields CASSYTDSQPQHF.

This sequence joins TRBV7-9 and TRBJ2-3; D may be TRBD2 (6 bases). The CDR3 is made up of 15 amino acids. CDR1 is SEHNR, CDR2 FQNEAQ, per germline (reference sequence). The V end lost 5 bases, the J end lost 2 bases, and 14 bases lay between the germline ends. This chain's CDR3 is CASSTFAGPTDTQYF. Written as DNA, the CDR3 is TGTGCCAGCAGCACCTTCGCGGGGCCCACAGATACGCAGTATTTT.